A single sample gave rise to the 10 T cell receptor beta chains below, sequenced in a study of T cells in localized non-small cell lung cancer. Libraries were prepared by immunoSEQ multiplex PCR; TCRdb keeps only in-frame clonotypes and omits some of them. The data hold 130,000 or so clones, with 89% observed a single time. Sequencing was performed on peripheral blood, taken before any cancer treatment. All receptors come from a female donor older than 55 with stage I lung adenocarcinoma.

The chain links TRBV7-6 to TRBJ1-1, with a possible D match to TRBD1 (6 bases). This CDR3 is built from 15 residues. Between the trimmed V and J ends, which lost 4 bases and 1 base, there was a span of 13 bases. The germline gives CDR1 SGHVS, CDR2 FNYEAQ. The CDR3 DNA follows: TGTGCCAGCAGCTCTTCGACAGGACCGAACACTGAAGCTTTCTTT. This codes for CASSSSTGPNTEAFF.

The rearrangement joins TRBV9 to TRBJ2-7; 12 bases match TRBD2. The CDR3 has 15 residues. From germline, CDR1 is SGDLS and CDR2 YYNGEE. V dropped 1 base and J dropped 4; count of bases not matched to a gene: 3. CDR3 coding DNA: TGTGCCAGCAGCGTAAGGACTAGCGGGATATACGAGCAGTACTTC. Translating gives CASSVRTSGIYEQYF.

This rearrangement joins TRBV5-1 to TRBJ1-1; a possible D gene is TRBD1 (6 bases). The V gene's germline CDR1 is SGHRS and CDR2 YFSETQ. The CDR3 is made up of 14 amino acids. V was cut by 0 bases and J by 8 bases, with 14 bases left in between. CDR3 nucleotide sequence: TGCGCCAGCAGCTTGGAACGACCGGGACAAGAAGCTTTCTTT. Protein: CASSLERPGQEAFF. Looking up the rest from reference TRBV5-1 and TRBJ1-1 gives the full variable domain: KAGVTQTPRYLIKTRGQQVTLSCSPISGHRSVSWYQQTPGQGLQFLFEYFSETQRNKGNFPGRFSGRQFSNSRSEMNVSTLELGDSALYLCASSLERPGQEAFFGQGTRLTVV.

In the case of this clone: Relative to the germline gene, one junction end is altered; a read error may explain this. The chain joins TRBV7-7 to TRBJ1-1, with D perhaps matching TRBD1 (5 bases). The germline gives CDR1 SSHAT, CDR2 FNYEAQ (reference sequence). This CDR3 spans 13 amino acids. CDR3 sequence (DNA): TGTGCTAGCAGCTCCGGGACCAACACTGAAGCTTTCTTT. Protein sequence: CASSSGTNTEAFF.

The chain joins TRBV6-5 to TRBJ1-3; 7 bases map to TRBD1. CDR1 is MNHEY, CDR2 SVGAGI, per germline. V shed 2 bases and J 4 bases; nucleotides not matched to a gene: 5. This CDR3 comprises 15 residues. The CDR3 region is CASSYTADRGNTIYF. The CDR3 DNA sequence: TGTGCCAGCAGTTACACCGCGGACAGGGGAAACACCATATATTTT.

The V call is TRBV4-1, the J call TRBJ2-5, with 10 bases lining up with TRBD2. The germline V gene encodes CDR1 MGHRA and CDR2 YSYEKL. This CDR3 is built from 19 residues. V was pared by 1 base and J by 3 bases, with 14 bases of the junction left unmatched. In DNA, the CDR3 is TGCGCCAGCAGCCAAGCCCTCAGTGGGCTAGCGGGAGTAGAAGAGACCCAGTACTTC. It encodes CASSQALSGLAGVEETQYF.

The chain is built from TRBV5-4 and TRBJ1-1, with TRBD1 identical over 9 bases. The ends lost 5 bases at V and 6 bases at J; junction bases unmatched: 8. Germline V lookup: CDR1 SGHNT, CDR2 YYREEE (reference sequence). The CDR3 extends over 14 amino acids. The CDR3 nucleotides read TGTGCCAGCAGGAGGGACAGGGACTTACCTGAAGCTTTCTTT. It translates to CASRRDRDLPEAFF.

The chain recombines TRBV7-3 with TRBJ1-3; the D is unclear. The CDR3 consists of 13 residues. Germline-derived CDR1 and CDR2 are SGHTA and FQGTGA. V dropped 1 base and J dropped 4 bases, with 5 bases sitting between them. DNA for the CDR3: TGTGCCAGCAGCTTAAATCCGGGAAACACCATATATTTT. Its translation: CASSLNPGNTIYF.

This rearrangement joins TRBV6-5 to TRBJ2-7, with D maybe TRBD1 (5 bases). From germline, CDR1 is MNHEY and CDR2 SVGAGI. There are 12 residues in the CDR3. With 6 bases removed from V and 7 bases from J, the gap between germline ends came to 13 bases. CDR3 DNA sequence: TGTGCCAGCAGCCGCCAAGGACAAGAGCAGTACTTC. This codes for CASSRQGQEQYF.

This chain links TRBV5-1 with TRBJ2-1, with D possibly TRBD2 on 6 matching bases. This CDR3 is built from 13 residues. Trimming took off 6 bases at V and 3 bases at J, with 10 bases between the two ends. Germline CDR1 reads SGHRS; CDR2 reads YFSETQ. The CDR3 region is CASTEGIYNEQFF. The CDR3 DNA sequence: TGCGCCAGCACGGAGGGAATCTACAATGAGCAGTTCTTC.